The clone carrying this TCR beta chain was recorded only once. Its specificity is not known. The sample comes from a study of regulatory dendritic cells for organ transplantation. Study as a whole: LPS was added to dendritic cell cultures on day 6.

TCRdb's copy holds only in-frame clones and misses some; the assay was immunoSEQ multiplex PCR. The sample yields about 3,500 clones, 50% to 65% seen once. J was trimmed by 11 bases and V by 2 bases; bases with no gene match: 4. Germline-derived CDR1 and CDR2 are MNHEY and SVGAGI. The CDR3 extends over 13 amino acids. Overall study results and limits: Among resting subsets, memory CD8+ cells contained the most alloreactive clonotypes.

CFSE-labeled sorted T cells met regulatory or mature dendritic cells for 5 to 6 days. Naive CD45RA+ and memory CD45RO+ CD4+ or CD8+ T cells were FACS-sorted. This chain connects TRBV6-5 to TRBJ1-1, with 11 bases that match TRBD1. This receptor was taken from a human donor in good health. Sequences were obtained from memory CD8+ T cells from blood cultured with dendritic cells. Regarding subset: CD45RO+ memory T cells. CDR3: CASSYGQGAGAFF. For the CDR3, the DNA is TGTGCCAGCAGTTACGGACAGGGGGCGGGGGCTTTCTTT.